The 14 T cell receptor beta chains listed next were all sequenced from one sample in a study of neoadjuvant anti-PD-1 for oral cavity cancer. Clones were sequenced by immunoSEQ multiplex PCR, and TCRdb holds only the in-frame ones, with some missing. The table lists about 72,000 clones, around four fifths of them singletons. Sample: PBMCs, taken before nivolumab (anti-PD-1) treatment. Receptor source: a person aged 35-79 years with oral cavity squamous cell carcinoma.

The chain has TRBV10-3 and TRBJ2-3; 7 bases agree with TRBD1. Germline CDR1 ENHRY, CDR2 SYGVKD. With 11 bases clipped from V and 6 bases from J, the junction kept 14 bases outside the gene matches. The CDR3 sequence is 14 residues long. This chain's CDR3 is CAVTGRSLADTQYF. The CDR3 bases are TGTGCCGTGACAGGGCGGTCGCTGGCTGATACGCAGTATTTT.

The chain has TRBV7-2 and TRBJ2-7; TRBD2 matches 8 bases. Germline CDR1 reads SGHTA; CDR2 reads FQGNSA. The CDR3 length is 17 residues. Germline trimming cut 1 base from V and 0 bases from J; bases unmatched to any gene: 8. This CDR3 reads CASSLVFSGTSSYEQYF. Written as DNA, the CDR3 is TGTGCCAGCAGCTTAGTATTTTCCGGGACTAGCTCCTACGAGCAGTACTTC.

The chain recombines TRBV5-1 with TRBJ2-3; D ambiguous. Germline V gives CDR1 SGHRS, CDR2 YFSETQ. V shed 0 bases and J shed 4 bases, with 3 bases lying between them. The CDR3 has 12 residues. The CDR3 region has the DNA TGCGCCAGCAGCTTGGAGGCAGATACGCAGTATTTT. Its protein product is CASSLEADTQYF.

The J gene is TRBJ2-3, the V gene TRBV29-1; weak D call: TRBD2 (7 bases). Between the trimmed V and J ends, which lost 1 base and 1 base, there was a span of 18 bases. Per germline, CDR1 SQVTM and CDR2 ANQGSEA. The CDR3 is made up of 17 amino acids. In nucleotides, the CDR3 is TGCAGCGTTGAAGTTCTTAGGGGGGGGCTCCGCACAGATACGCAGTATTTT. It yields the protein CSVEVLRGGLRTDTQYF.

This chain uses TRBV5-5 with TRBJ1-5; no reliable D call. V lost 3 bases to trimming and J lost 1 base, with 11 bases between them. The CDR3 spans 15 residues. Germline-derived CDR1 and CDR2 are SGHKS and YYEKEE (reference sequence). DNA for the CDR3: TGTGCCAGCAGCTCAACCGCTGTAAGCAATCAGCCCCAGCATTTT. Translation gives CASSSTAVSNQPQHF. The full variable domain, with the rest looked up from reference TRBV5-5 and TRBJ1-5, is DAGVTQSPTHLIKTRGQQVTLRCSPISGHKSVSWYQQVLGQGPQFIFQYYEKEERGRGNFPDRFSARQFPNYSSELNVNALLLGDSALYLCASSSTAVSNQPQHFGDGTRLSIL.

This clone was seen a handful of times. The CDR3 protein is CASSLRGQGAFGHEQYF. The DNA of the CDR3 is TGCGCCAGCAGCTTGAGGGGACAGGGGGCGTTCGGCCACGAGCAGTACTTC. The J gene is TRBJ2-7, the V gene TRBV5-1; 12 bases align to TRBD1. Germline values: CDR1 SGHRS, CDR2 YFSETQ. The length of the CDR3 is 17 residues. V gave up 1 base and J gave up 5 bases; unmatched junction bases: 10.

A single count supports this clone. This chain uses TRBV10-2 with TRBJ2-7, with TRBD2 matching over 13 bases. Germline V gene lookup returns CDR1 WSHSY and CDR2 SAAADI. V lost 3 bases, J lost 5 bases, and 10 bases stayed unmatched. The CDR3 runs to 17 residues. CDR3 loop: CASSDSLRTSGSDEQYF. As DNA, the CDR3 is TGCGCCAGCAGTGACTCCCTTCGGACTAGCGGGAGTGACGAGCAGTACTTC.

The chain uses TRBV5-4 and TRBJ1-3; 8 nucleotides align to TRBD1. The germline CDR1 and CDR2 sequences are SGHNT and YYREEE (reference sequence). With 1 base clipped from V and 3 bases from J, the junction kept 9 bases outside the gene matches. This CDR3 is 17 amino acids long. CDR3: CASSLNQGARGGNTIYF. In DNA, the CDR3 is TGTGCCAGCAGCTTGAACCAGGGGGCAAGGGGTGGAAACACCATATATTTT.

The genes are TRBV2 and TRBJ2-1; no clear D gene. CDR1 is SNHLY, CDR2 FYNNEI, per germline. V gave up 3 bases and J gave up 3 bases, with 6 bases separating them. This CDR3 spans 13 amino acids. CDR3: CASSDPNYNEQFF. The CDR3 bases are TGTGCCAGCAGTGATCCCAACTACAATGAGCAGTTCTTC.

This rearrangement joins TRBV5-6 to TRBJ2-1; 9 bases map to TRBD2. Trimming at V came to 1 base and at J to 3 bases, leaving 5 bases not matched to a gene. This CDR3 spans 16 amino acids. Germline V lookup: CDR1 SGHDT, CDR2 YYEEEE. The CDR3 spells CASSLLGLALYNEQFF. The CDR3 DNA sequence: TGTGCCAGCAGCTTGTTGGGACTAGCTCTCTACAATGAGCAGTTCTTC.

The chain carries TRBV10-3 and TRBJ1-5; D ambiguous. The germline V gene has CDR1 ENHRY and CDR2 SYGVKD. V lost 4 bases and J lost 3, with 7 bases in between. The CDR3 length is 13 residues. The CDR3 sequence: CAISVGNNQPQHF. For the CDR3, the DNA is TGTGCCATCAGTGTAGGGAACAATCAGCCCCAGCATTTT.

CDR3 residues: CASSLAQGMRNEQFF. The DNA for the CDR3 is TGTGCCAGCAGCTTAGCGCAGGGGATGCGGAATGAGCAGTTCTTC. This chain uses TRBV11-1 with TRBJ2-1; TRBD1 is a possible D gene (6 bases). The ends were cut back, 0 bases at V and 7 bases at J, with 13 bases in the middle. In germline, CDR1 is SGHAT, CDR2 FQDESV (reference sequence). The CDR3 is made up of 15 amino acids.

This clone was seen a handful of times. V is TRBV20-1 and J is TRBJ2-1; D uncertain. V was trimmed by 3 bases and J by 5 bases, leaving 5 bases between them. CDR3 size: 11 residues. Germline-derived CDR1 and CDR2 are DFQATT and SNEGSKA (reference sequence). The CDR3 DNA sequence: TGCAGTGCTAGGGAGAACAATGAGCAGTTCTTC. Its protein product is CSARENNEQFF.

V and J are TRBV19 and TRBJ2-2; 15 positions match TRBD2. From germline, CDR1 is LNHDA and CDR2 SQIVND (reference sequence). V shed 5 bases, J shed 4 bases, and the junction held 8 bases outside the gene matches. CDR3 length equals 18 residues. The CDR3 DNA follows: TGTGCCAGTAGTCCCGGACTAGCGGGAGGGCGAAGCACCGGGGAGCTGTTTTTT. Translated, it gives CASSPGLAGGRSTGELFF.